This TCR beta chain was identified during a study of shared clonotypes between healthy human individuals. CD45RO negativity and positive selection for CCR7 defined naive CD8 cells, a population that excluded terminally differentiated effector memory CD45RA+ cells. The germline V and J ends were trimmed by 0 bases and 4 bases, with 7 bases remaining between them. There are 13 residues in the CDR3. Germline loops: CDR1 SGDLS, CDR2 YYNGEE. Generated by immunoSEQ multiplex PCR, the TCRdb table keeps only in-frame clones and is missing some. The sample contains 1.5 million to 2.5 million clones, approximately 94% of which appear only once. This clone was observed a single time. Other DNA sequences in this specimen translate into the identical CDR3.

The source of this sequence is a man aged 18-30 years in good health. Sequencing used naive CD8+ T cells sorted from blood. The V and J genes are TRBV9 and TRBJ1-1; no reliable D call. CDR3 loop: CASSVGQVTEAFF. Written as DNA, the CDR3 is TGTGCCAGCAGCGTAGGGCAGGTCACTGAAGCTTTCTTT.